What follows are 16 T cell receptor beta chains derived from one specimen sequenced in a study of shared clonotypes between healthy human individuals. Sequencing used immunoSEQ multiplex PCR; TCRdb keeps in-frame clones, though not all of them. Seen here are a few million clones, around nine tenths observed once, and the top ten hold under 0.15%. Source material: naive CD4+ T cells sorted from blood. Subset described: CD45RA+ positively selected. The source of these receptors is a man aged 18 to 30 in good health.

V usage is TRBV30 and J usage is TRBJ2-1, with D possibly being TRBD2 (6 bases). This CDR3 is built from 16 residues. Germline V gene sequence: CDR1 GTSNPN, CDR2 SVGIG (reference sequence). The V end lost 5 bases, the J end lost 10 bases, and 27 bases lay between the germline ends. In nucleotides, the CDR3 is TGTGCCTGGGTGCCCCCTCCCGGGACTGAAGGGAGAGAGCAGTTCTTC. It codes for CAWVPPPGTEGREQFF.

The rearrangement uses TRBV18 and TRBJ1-2; 7 bases line up with TRBD1. The CDR3 has 14 amino acids. Trimming at V came to 4 bases and at J to 7 bases, leaving 9 bases not matched to a gene. Per the germline V gene, CDR1 is KGHSH and CDR2 is LQKENI. In nucleotides, the CDR3 is TGTGCCAGCTCACTAGACAGGGCTTCGAGTGGCTACACCTTC. Translation: CASSLDRASSGYTF.

The rearrangement uses TRBV10-3 and TRBJ1-1, with 7 positions matching TRBD1. Germline CDR1 ENHRY, CDR2 SYGVKD. V shed 6 bases and J 1 base; nucleotides not matched to a gene: 5. The CDR3 covers 14 residues. CDR3 in amino acids: CAIRPTGANTEAFF. CDR3 in DNA: TGTGCCATCAGACCAACAGGGGCGAACACTGAAGCTTTCTTT.

The chain has TRBV30 and TRBJ2-7, with D possibly TRBD1 on 5 matching bases. The CDR3 is made up of 14 amino acids. Germline-derived CDR1 and CDR2 are GTSNPN and SVGIG (reference sequence). Deletions cut 2 bases from V and 6 bases from J, with 17 bases between. For the CDR3, the DNA is TGTGCCTGGAGTCATAGCAGGGCTTCTGGCGAGCAGTACTTC. Its translation is CAWSHSRASGEQYF.

The chain uses TRBV30 and TRBJ1-1; D is unclear. The CDR3 extends over 17 amino acids. Germline CDR1 is GTSNPN and CDR2 is SVGIG (reference sequence). The ends were cut back, 5 bases at V and 0 bases at J, with 22 bases in the middle. In nucleotides, the CDR3 is TGTGCCTGGGGACGCGCTAAGACCAGGACGGTGAACACTGAAGCTTTCTTT. The encoded protein is CAWGRAKTRTVNTEAFF.

The V and J genes are TRBV28 and TRBJ2-7; 9 bases align to TRBD2. Trimming removed 7 bases from V and 2 bases from J; junction bases left unmatched: 6. This CDR3 spans 14 amino acids. Germline-derived CDR1 and CDR2 are MDHEN and SYDVKM. The CDR3 sequence is CASIPAGGPYEQYF. In DNA form, the CDR3 reads TGTGCCAGCATTCCAGCGGGGGGACCCTACGAGCAGTACTTC.

The rearrangement uses TRBV5-4 and TRBJ1-3; 9 bases map to TRBD1. After removal of 4 bases from V and 0 bases from J, the junction contained 5 bases not matched to a gene. This CDR3 comprises 16 residues. CDR1 SGHNT and CDR2 YYREEE come from the germline V gene (reference sequence). The CDR3 nucleotides are TGTGCCAGCAGCCAAACGACAGGGGGCTCTGGAAACACCATATATTTT. Translation: CASSQTTGGSGNTIYF.

The chain has TRBV27 and TRBJ1-4, with D uncertain. V was shortened by 5 bases and J by 0 bases, with 16 bases between the two germline ends. The CDR3 runs 17 residues. Germline lookup yields CDR1 MNHEY and CDR2 SMNVEV (reference sequence). The CDR3 spells CASSHNPGLATNEKLFF. The CDR3 bases are TGTGCCAGCAGTCACAACCCCGGTCTAGCAACTAATGAAAAACTGTTTTTT.

The chain is built from TRBV5-4 and TRBJ2-5; 8 positions agree with TRBD1. The trim removed 4 bases at V and 0 bases at J, leaving 8 bases unmatched. The CDR3 is 16 residues long. From germline, CDR1 is SGHNT and CDR2 YYREEE (reference sequence). CDR3 residues: CASSVTGDGYQETQYF. The CDR3 nucleotides read TGTGCCAGCAGCGTGACAGGGGATGGGTACCAAGAGACCCAGTACTTC.

A note on this clone: The identical CDR3 is also encoded by other nucleotide sequences in the sample. V and J are TRBV19 and TRBJ2-3, with a possible D match to TRBD1 (6 bases). The germline gives CDR1 LNHDA, CDR2 SQIVND (reference sequence). The V end lost 6 bases, the J end lost 2 bases, and 12 bases lay between the germline ends. This CDR3 is 14 amino acids long. DNA for the CDR3: TGTGCCAGTAGCCCGGACAGAGCCACAGATACGCAGTATTTT. Translated, it gives CASSPDRATDTQYF.

V gene TRBV10-2 combines with J gene TRBJ1-4; D is unresolved. The germline CDR1 and CDR2 sequences are WSHSY and SAAADI. V dropped 2 bases and J dropped 8 bases, with 9 bases sitting between them. The CDR3 is made up of 13 amino acids. The DNA for the CDR3 is TGCGCCAGCAGTGAGACAACCTCGGAAAAACTGTTTTTT. Encoded protein: CASSETTSEKLFF.

The V and J genes are TRBV30 and TRBJ1-5, with TRBD1 matching 9 bases. Losses at the gene ends were 4 bases for V and 16 bases for J; bases not matched to a gene: 14. CDR3 size: 13 residues. Germline V gene data show CDR1 as GTSNPN and CDR2 as SVGIG (reference sequence). This CDR3 is CAWTADTGGTVHF. CDR3 nucleotide sequence: TGTGCCTGGACCGCCGATACAGGGGGCACTGTCCATTTT.

As concerns this clone: Within the sample, other DNA sequences also encode this same CDR3. The CDR3 nucleotides are TGTGCCAGCAGTACGCGGGAGACCCAGTACTTC. It codes for CASSTRETQYF. This chain joins TRBV6-5 and TRBJ2-5; D unclear. Germline V gives CDR1 MNHEY, CDR2 SVGAGI. Trimming removed 5 bases at V and 5 bases at J, with 6 bases between. The CDR3 consists of 11 residues.

This clone has just one count. The chain carries TRBV18 and TRBJ2-1, with D maybe TRBD1 (6 bases). The V end lost 3 bases, the J end lost 4 bases, and 13 bases lay between the germline ends. The CDR3 runs 15 residues. In germline, CDR1 is KGHSH, CDR2 LQKENI. The CDR3 spells CASSPTGSGYNEQFF. Written as DNA, the CDR3 is TGTGCCAGCTCACCGACAGGTTCGGGTTACAATGAGCAGTTCTTC.

The chain is built from TRBV5-1 and TRBJ2-5; D remains unclear. The CDR3 has 12 amino acids. Germline CDR1 and CDR2: SGHRS and YFSETQ. Trimming cost V 2 bases and J 6 bases, with 8 bases left between them. The CDR3 DNA reads as TGCGCCAGCAGCTTAAGTCTAAAGACCCAGTACTTC. This sequence encodes CASSLSLKTQYF.

This chain connects TRBV10-3 to TRBJ2-5; TRBD2 matches at 10 bases. This CDR3 spans 17 amino acids. J was trimmed by 5 bases and V by 0 bases; bases with no gene match: 9. CDR1 and CDR2 (germline): ENHRY, SYGVKD. CDR3 amino acids: CAISESTSQRGGETQYF. CDR3 nucleotide sequence: TGTGCCATCAGTGAGTCGACATCTCAGCGGGGGGGTGAGACCCAGTACTTC.